A selection of T cell receptor beta chains follows, all from one sample in a study of cytomegalovirus exposure and HLA in healthy donors. This table comes from immunoSEQ multiplex PCR, and its TCRdb copy is limited to in-frame clones, with some not included. This sample yields some 110,000 clones, of which around three quarters are seen a single time; 3.5% to 4.5% belongs to the top ten. The sequenced material came from PBMCs. The receptors originated from a man aged 25-45 years in good health and CMV-seropositive. Each CDR3 is given with its conserved first and last residue. A D gene is named only where the DNA matches it firmly. A clone size is listed for some rows: how often the clone was seen (once, few, many), or a class if it is expanded.

abundance: once; v_gene: TRBV27; d_gene: TRBD2; j_gene: TRBJ2-1; CDR3aa: CASSRLAGPGYNEQFF; CDR3nt: TGTGCCAGCTCACGACTAGCGGGCCCGGGGTACAATGAGCAGTTCTTC
abundance: NA; v_gene: TRBV7-2; d_gene: NA; j_gene: TRBJ1-6; CDR3aa: CASSGRGGLSLHF; CDR3nt: TGTGCCAGCAGCGGCCGCGGGGGTCTATCCCTCCACTTT
abundance: NA; v_gene: TRBV9; d_gene: NA; j_gene: TRBJ2-3; CDR3aa: CASSVSAGANTDTQYF; CDR3nt: TGTGCCAGCAGCGTCAGTGCGGGGGCCAACACAGATACGCAGTATTTT
abundance: once; v_gene: TRBV6-4; d_gene: TRBD2; j_gene: TRBJ2-3; CDR3aa: CASSDSEGGEDTQYF; CDR3nt: TGTGCCAGCAGTGACTCTGAGGGAGGGGAAGATACGCAGTATTTT
abundance: NA; v_gene: TRBV5-6; d_gene: NA; j_gene: TRBJ1-2; CDR3aa: CASSLGQGKNYGYTF; CDR3nt: TGTGCCAGCAGCTTAGGGCAGGGAAAAAACTATGGCTACACCTTC
abundance: NA; v_gene: TRBV5-4; d_gene: TRBD2; j_gene: TRBJ2-5; CDR3aa: CASSLVSRGGLQETQYF; CDR3nt: TGTGCCAGCAGCTTGGTTTCGCGGGGGGGACTCCAAGAGACCCAGTACTTC
abundance: few; v_gene: TRBV30; d_gene: TRBD2; j_gene: TRBJ2-7; CDR3aa: CAWSVPGGTYYEQYF; CDR3nt: TGTGCCTGGAGTGTACCGGGGGGAACTTACTACGAGCAGTACTTC
abundance: few; v_gene: TRBV5-4; d_gene: NA; j_gene: TRBJ1-4; CDR3aa: CASSLAGAGEKLFF; CDR3nt: TGTGCCAGCAGCTTGGCAGGGGCAGGGGAAAAACTGTTTTTT
abundance: NA; v_gene: TRBV29-1; d_gene: NA; j_gene: TRBJ2-2; CDR3aa: CSVWAVNTGELFF; CDR3nt: TGCAGCGTTTGGGCCGTTAACACCGGGGAGCTGTTTTTT
abundance: NA; v_gene: TRBV2; d_gene: NA; j_gene: TRBJ2-3; CDR3aa: CASNELSHTDTQYF; CDR3nt: TGTGCCAGCAATGAGTTGTCCCACACAGATACGCAGTATTTT
abundance: once; v_gene: TRBV19; d_gene: NA; j_gene: TRBJ2-1; CDR3aa: CASSGGGPQFF; CDR3nt: TGTGCCAGTAGTGGCGGAGGGCCGCAGTTCTTC
abundance: NA; v_gene: TRBV7-2; d_gene: TRBD2; j_gene: TRBJ2-2; CDR3aa: CASSRSQTSADTGELFF; CDR3nt: TGTGCCAGCAGCCGATCTCAGACTAGCGCCGACACCGGGGAGCTGTTTTTT
abundance: once; v_gene: TRBV5-1; d_gene: NA; j_gene: TRBJ1-1; CDR3aa: CASSRGGDTEAFF; CDR3nt: TGCGCCAGCAGCCGGGGGGGGGATACTGAAGCTTTCTTT
abundance: NA; v_gene: TRBV4-1; d_gene: NA; j_gene: TRBJ2-3; CDR3aa: CASSQARGIWTQYF; CDR3nt: TGCGCCAGCAGCCAAGCTCGGGGGATATGGACGCAGTATTTT
abundance: NA; v_gene: TRBV9; d_gene: TRBD1; j_gene: TRBJ1-6; CDR3aa: CASSVDRGYNSPLHF; CDR3nt: TGTGCCAGCAGCGTAGACAGGGGGTATAATTCACCCCTCCACTTT
abundance: NA; v_gene: TRBV11-3; d_gene: TRBD2; j_gene: TRBJ2-1; CDR3aa: CASSLTSVIEQFF; CDR3nt: TGTGCCAGCAGCTTAACTAGCGTTATTGAGCAGTTCTTC
abundance: NA; v_gene: TRBV5-4; d_gene: TRBD2; j_gene: TRBJ2-3; CDR3aa: CAVPWVAGVGSTDTQYF; CDR3nt: TGTGCCGTCCCGTGGGTAGCGGGAGTCGGGAGCACAGATACGCAGTATTTT
abundance: NA; v_gene: TRBV10-3; d_gene: TRBD2; j_gene: TRBJ2-7; CDR3aa: CAIKERESYEQYF; CDR3nt: TGTGCCATCAAGGAGCGGGAGTCCTACGAGCAGTACTTC
abundance: NA; v_gene: TRBV4-2; d_gene: NA; j_gene: TRBJ1-2; CDR3aa: CASSQGSQGYGYTF; CDR3nt: TGTGCCAGCAGCCAAGGTTCACAGGGCTATGGCTACACCTTC
abundance: once; v_gene: TRBV9; d_gene: NA; j_gene: TRBJ2-1; CDR3aa: CASTPVRNEQFF; CDR3nt: TGTGCCAGCACCCCGGTACGCAATGAGCAGTTCTTC
abundance: NA; v_gene: TRBV7-9; d_gene: TRBD1; j_gene: TRBJ1-3; CDR3aa: CASSSGDRGSGNTIYF; CDR3nt: TGTGCCAGCAGCTCCGGGGACAGGGGCTCTGGAAACACCATATATTTT
abundance: NA; v_gene: TRBV6-1; d_gene: TRBD1; j_gene: TRBJ2-7; CDR3aa: CASSDWGTVYEQYF; CDR3nt: TGTGCCAGCAGTGATTGGGGGACAGTTTACGAGCAGTACTTC
abundance: NA; v_gene: TRBV28; d_gene: TRBD2; j_gene: TRBJ2-5; CDR3aa: CASSHLKRGAQTQYF; CDR3nt: TGTGCCAGCAGCCACCTCAAGCGGGGTGCTCAGACCCAGTACTTC
abundance: NA; v_gene: TRBV19; d_gene: TRBD1; j_gene: TRBJ1-5; CDR3aa: CAVGQGLYNQPQHF; CDR3nt: TGTGCCGTCGGACAGGGCCTCTACAATCAGCCCCAGCATTTT
abundance: few; v_gene: TRBV9; d_gene: TRBD2; j_gene: TRBJ2-1; CDR3aa: CASSVAGLAEQYNEQFF; CDR3nt: TGTGCCAGCAGCGTAGCGGGGCTAGCGGAACAATACAATGAGCAGTTCTTC
abundance: once; v_gene: TRBV4-1; d_gene: TRBD1; j_gene: TRBJ1-1; CDR3aa: CASSQPGTGETEAFF; CDR3nt: TGCGCCAGCAGCCAACCTGGGACAGGGGAGACTGAAGCTTTCTTT
abundance: NA; v_gene: TRBV10-1; d_gene: NA; j_gene: TRBJ1-5; CDR3aa: CASSEFVVWGGKAGQPQHF; CDR3nt: TGCGCCAGCAGTGAGTTCGTTGTATGGGGGGGCAAGGCAGGTCAGCCCCAGCATTTT
abundance: few; v_gene: TRBV30; d_gene: TRBD1; j_gene: TRBJ1-3; CDR3aa: CAWDPTGPGNTIYF; CDR3nt: TGTGCCTGGGACCCGACAGGGCCTGGAAACACCATATATTTT
abundance: NA; v_gene: TRBV5-6; d_gene: NA; j_gene: TRBJ2-7; CDR3aa: CASSTHFEQYF; CDR3nt: TGTGCCAGCAGCACCCACTTCGAGCAGTACTTC
abundance: NA; v_gene: TRBV7-9; d_gene: TRBD1; j_gene: TRBJ1-1; CDR3aa: CASSFGQVNTEAFF; CDR3nt: TGTGCCAGCAGCTTCGGACAGGTAAACACTGAAGCTTTCTTT
abundance: NA; v_gene: TRBV18; d_gene: NA; j_gene: TRBJ1-6; CDR3aa: CASSLSGPINSPLHF; CDR3nt: TGTGCCAGCTCACTTAGCGGACCGATTAATTCACCCCTCCACTTT
abundance: NA; v_gene: TRBV5-1; d_gene: TRBD1; j_gene: TRBJ2-4; CDR3aa: CASSAWTGGLAKNIQYF; CDR3nt: TGCGCCAGCAGCGCCTGGACAGGGGGCTTAGCCAAAAACATTCAGTACTTC
abundance: NA; v_gene: TRBV19; d_gene: NA; j_gene: TRBJ2-5; CDR3aa: CASSMRQIGLQETQYF; CDR3nt: TGTGCCAGTAGTATGCGACAAATTGGCCTCCAAGAGACCCAGTACTTC
abundance: NA; v_gene: TRBV4-2; d_gene: NA; j_gene: TRBJ2-1; CDR3aa: CASSQAALDGNEQFF; CDR3nt: TGTGCCAGCAGCCAAGCAGCTCTAGACGGCAATGAGCAGTTCTTC
abundance: once; v_gene: TRBV4-3; d_gene: TRBD2; j_gene: TRBJ2-1; CDR3aa: CASSQTRGQGGLAGDHYNEQFF; CDR3nt: TGCGCCAGCAGCCAAACCCGGGGACAGGGGGGACTAGCGGGAGACCACTACAATGAGCAGTTCTTC
abundance: NA; v_gene: TRBV7-6; d_gene: TRBD2; j_gene: TRBJ2-2; CDR3aa: CASSLRLASNTGELFF; CDR3nt: TGTGCCAGCAGCTTGCGACTAGCGTCGAACACCGGGGAGCTGTTTTTT
abundance: NA; v_gene: TRBV6-6; d_gene: NA; j_gene: TRBJ1-1; CDR3aa: CASSYAAPTGTEAFF; CDR3nt: TGTGCCAGCAGTTACGCCGCCCCCACGGGCACTGAAGCTTTCTTT
abundance: NA; v_gene: TRBV7-3; d_gene: TRBD2; j_gene: TRBJ2-5; CDR3aa: CASSLTLAGETQYF; CDR3nt: TGTGCCAGCAGCTTAACACTAGCGGGTGAGACCCAGTACTTC
abundance: few; v_gene: TRBV4-2; d_gene: TRBD1; j_gene: TRBJ1-4; CDR3aa: CASSQDRGQGGEKLFF; CDR3nt: TGTGCCAGCAGCCAAGATCGGGGACAGGGCGGTGAAAAACTGTTTTTT
abundance: few; v_gene: TRBV29-1; d_gene: NA; j_gene: TRBJ1-5; CDR3aa: CSVGGRNQPQHF; CDR3nt: TGCAGCGTGGGAGGACGGAATCAGCCCCAGCATTTT
abundance: once; v_gene: TRBV6-5; d_gene: TRBD1; j_gene: TRBJ2-1; CDR3aa: CASSWGTDNEQFF; CDR3nt: TGTGCCAGCAGTTGGGGGACAGACAATGAGCAGTTCTTC
abundance: NA; v_gene: TRBV4-3; d_gene: NA; j_gene: TRBJ1-2; CDR3aa: CASSQSRGWTDYGYTF; CDR3nt: TGCGCCAGCAGCCAATCCCGGGGGTGGACGGACTATGGCTACACCTTC
abundance: NA; v_gene: TRBV5-8; d_gene: TRBD1; j_gene: TRBJ2-1; CDR3aa: CASSIGTGQGLDEQFF; CDR3nt: TGTGCCAGCAGCATAGGAACGGGACAGGGATTGGATGAGCAGTTCTTC
abundance: NA; v_gene: TRBV7-9; d_gene: NA; j_gene: TRBJ1-1; CDR3aa: CSSSFGSIVGYTEAFF; CDR3nt: TGTTCCAGCAGCTTCGGATCGATCGTCGGGTACACTGAAGCTTTCTTT
abundance: few; v_gene: TRBV7-8; d_gene: NA; j_gene: TRBJ1-2; CDR3aa: CASAQGGDGYTF; CDR3nt: TGTGCCAGCGCCCAAGGAGGGGATGGCTACACCTTC
abundance: NA; v_gene: TRBV7-2; d_gene: TRBD2; j_gene: TRBJ2-7; CDR3aa: CASSRVAGGSYEQYF; CDR3nt: TGTGCCAGCAGCCGTGTGGCGGGAGGCTCCTACGAGCAGTACTTC
abundance: NA; v_gene: TRBV11-3; d_gene: NA; j_gene: TRBJ2-1; CDR3aa: CASSPVSGREGVPQHNEQFF; CDR3nt: TGTGCCAGCAGCCCCGTGTCGGGGCGGGAAGGAGTCCCTCAACACAATGAGCAGTTCTTC
abundance: few; v_gene: TRBV6-1; d_gene: NA; j_gene: TRBJ1-2; CDR3aa: CASSGYQGQGGYTF; CDR3nt: TGTGCCAGCAGTGGATATCAGGGGCAAGGTGGCTACACCTTC
abundance: few; v_gene: TRBV5-1; d_gene: TRBD2; j_gene: TRBJ2-2; CDR3aa: CASSMGLSSAGELFF; CDR3nt: TGCGCCAGCAGCATGGGACTATCTAGCGCCGGGGAGCTGTTTTTT
abundance: NA; v_gene: TRBV9; d_gene: TRBD2; j_gene: TRBJ2-5; CDR3aa: CASSDREGLAGVKETQYF; CDR3nt: TGTGCCAGCAGCGATCGAGAGGGACTAGCGGGAGTCAAAGAGACCCAGTACTTC
abundance: NA; v_gene: TRBV7-3; d_gene: TRBD2; j_gene: TRBJ2-1; CDR3aa: CASSSGLAGPYNEQFF; CDR3nt: TGTGCCAGCAGCTCCGGACTAGCGGGTCCCTACAATGAGCAGTTCTTC
abundance: NA; v_gene: TRBV7-3; d_gene: NA; j_gene: TRBJ2-3; CDR3aa: CASSSAGLTDTQYF; CDR3nt: TGTGCCAGCAGCTCGGCGGGGCTCACAGATACGCAGTATTTT
abundance: NA; v_gene: TRBV25-1; d_gene: NA; j_gene: TRBJ1-1; CDR3aa: CASSLFPNTEAFF; CDR3nt: TGTGCCAGCAGTCTGTTTCCGAACACTGAAGCTTTCTTT
abundance: NA; v_gene: TRBV4-1; d_gene: NA; j_gene: TRBJ1-5; CDR3aa: CASSQAVGGGNQPQHF; CDR3nt: TGCGCCAGCAGCCAAGCCGTCGGAGGGGGCAATCAGCCCCAGCATTTT
abundance: NA; v_gene: TRBV6-5; d_gene: NA; j_gene: TRBJ1-1; CDR3aa: CASTKAGLTEAFF; CDR3nt: TGTGCCAGCACCAAAGCAGGGCTCACTGAAGCTTTCTTT
abundance: NA; v_gene: TRBV7-8; d_gene: NA; j_gene: TRBJ2-7; CDR3aa: CASSLVGGSSSYEQYF; CDR3nt: TGTGCCAGCAGCTTAGTGGGCGGGTCCAGCTCCTACGAGCAGTACTTC
abundance: NA; v_gene: TRBV6-5; d_gene: TRBD1; j_gene: TRBJ1-2; CDR3aa: CASSALGTGVYGYTF; CDR3nt: TGTGCCAGCAGCGCGTTGGGGACAGGGGTATATGGCTACACCTTC
abundance: NA; v_gene: TRBV14; d_gene: TRBD1; j_gene: TRBJ2-7; CDR3aa: CASSQTPGTGAYEQYF; CDR3nt: TGTGCCAGCAGCCAGACCCCCGGGACAGGAGCCTACGAGCAGTACTTC
abundance: NA; v_gene: TRBV5-4; d_gene: NA; j_gene: TRBJ2-7; CDR3aa: CASSLGQGLTYEQYF; CDR3nt: TGTGCCAGCAGCTTGGGGCAGGGGTTGACCTACGAGCAGTACTTC
abundance: NA; v_gene: TRBV7-2; d_gene: NA; j_gene: TRBJ2-3; CDR3aa: CASSLASGGDTQYF; CDR3nt: TGTGCCAGCAGCTTAGCCAGCGGTGGAGATACGCAGTATTTT